Listed below are T cell receptor beta chains from one sample, sequenced in a study of shared clonotypes between healthy human individuals. TCRdb's copy holds only in-frame clones and misses some; the assay was immunoSEQ multiplex PCR. The table shows millions of clones, with more than 90% occurring only once. The sequencing input was naive CD4+ T cells sorted from blood. The source is a man younger than 35 in good health. Each CDR3 is given with its conserved first and last residue. A D gene is named only where the DNA matches it firmly. The listing skips clone size in some rows; elsewhere it reads once, few, many or a size class.

v_gene: TRBV5-4; j_gene: TRBJ2-1; abundance: .; d_gene: TRBD1; CDR3nt: TGTGCCAGCAGCCCTAGAAGTGACAGGGTCGAGTTCTTC; CDR3aa: CASSPRSDRVEFF
v_gene: TRBV5-6; j_gene: TRBJ2-6; abundance: .; d_gene: .; CDR3nt: TGTGCCAGCAGCTGGGGGCGTTCCGGGGCCAACGTCCTGACTTTC; CDR3aa: CASSWGRSGANVLTF
v_gene: TRBV9; j_gene: TRBJ1-4; abundance: few; d_gene: .; CDR3nt: TGTGCCAGCAGACCCCCGGGAGGTGAAAAACTGTTTTTT; CDR3aa: CASRPPGGEKLFF
v_gene: TRBV15; j_gene: TRBJ2-7; abundance: .; d_gene: TRBD1; CDR3nt: TGTGCCACCAGCAGAGCGGGACAGGGTGTTTACGAGCAGTACTTC; CDR3aa: CATSRAGQGVYEQYF
v_gene: TRBV7-6; j_gene: TRBJ2-7; abundance: few; d_gene: TRBD2; CDR3nt: TGTGCCAGCAGCAAAGAGGGACTAGCCGAGCAGTACTTC; CDR3aa: CASSKEGLAEQYF
v_gene: TRBV5-1; j_gene: TRBJ1-5; abundance: .; d_gene: TRBD1; CDR3nt: TGCGCCAGCAGCCCCGGACAGGAACATAGCAATCAGCCCCAGCATTTT; CDR3aa: CASSPGQEHSNQPQHF
v_gene: TRBV6-6; j_gene: TRBJ1-5; abundance: .; d_gene: .; CDR3nt: TGTGCCAGCAAGCGGGTTGCGGATCAGCCCCAGCATTTT; CDR3aa: CASKRVADQPQHF
v_gene: TRBV6-6; j_gene: TRBJ2-7; abundance: .; d_gene: .; CDR3nt: TGTGCCAGCAATCAGGGCGGTTCGGACGAGCAGTACTTC; CDR3aa: CASNQGGSDEQYF
v_gene: TRBV5-6; j_gene: TRBJ2-2; abundance: .; d_gene: .; CDR3nt: TGTGCCAGCAGCTTGTGGGTGACAGGGAACACCGGGGAGCTGTTTTTT; CDR3aa: CASSLWVTGNTGELFF
v_gene: TRBV6-5; j_gene: TRBJ2-7; abundance: .; d_gene: TRBD2; CDR3nt: TGTGCCAGCAGTCCGGGACTAGTCTCCTACGAGCAGTACTTC; CDR3aa: CASSPGLVSYEQYF
v_gene: TRBV6-1; j_gene: TRBJ2-2; abundance: .; d_gene: TRBD2; CDR3nt: TGTGCCAGCAGTTTACTAGCGGTGAACACCGGGGAGCTGTTTTTT; CDR3aa: CASSLLAVNTGELFF
v_gene: TRBV2; j_gene: TRBJ1-6; abundance: .; d_gene: .; CDR3nt: TGTGCCAGCAGTCAGGACGCAGCCGCTCGTGGCTCCTATAATTCACCCCTCCACTTT; CDR3aa: CASSQDAAARGSYNSPLHF